The 28 T cell receptor beta chains below come from one sample, sequenced in a study of cytomegalovirus exposure and HLA in healthy donors. Researchers ran the PCR with 60 Vbeta and 13 Jbeta primers. Here immunoSEQ multiplex PCR was the method, and the copy in TCRdb shows in-frame clones only, minus some. The sample holds about 190,000 clones; about 81% are singletons and the top ten take 2.2%. Input material: PBMCs. These receptors came from a woman in her 30s in good health and CMV-seronegative.

In its sample, this clone was seen once. The chain uses TRBV5-5 and TRBJ2-7; a weak D match, TRBD1 (5 bases). In germline, CDR1 is SGHKS, CDR2 YYEKEE (reference sequence). V was clipped by 1 base and J by 0 bases, with 14 bases between them. There are 16 residues in the CDR3. The CDR3 nucleotides read TGTGCCAGCAGCTTGAAGGCAGGGTTAAGCTCCTACGAGCAGTACTTC. This codes for CASSLKAGLSSYEQYF.

The V gene is TRBV7-9, the J gene TRBJ1-4; 7 bases match TRBD1. The CDR3 has 16 residues. V lost 5 bases and J lost 0; bases outside the gene matches: 6. The germline gives CDR1 SEHNR, CDR2 FQNEAQ (reference sequence). The CDR3 protein is CASSPGTVATNEKLFF. Written as DNA, the CDR3 is TGTGCCAGCAGCCCCGGGACAGTTGCAACTAATGAAAAACTGTTTTTT.

This chain links TRBV5-5 with TRBJ2-1; a possible D gene is TRBD2 (5 bases). The CDR3 has 15 amino acids. From germline, CDR1 is SGHKS and CDR2 YYEKEE (reference sequence). V shed 4 bases and J shed 3 bases, with 14 bases lying between them. Written as DNA, the CDR3 is TGTGCCAGCAGCCCCACCCCGGGGAGCTACAATGAGCAGTTCTTC. It is translated as CASSPTPGSYNEQFF.

CDR3 sequence reads: CASSPLGGDEQYF. Written as DNA, the CDR3 is TGTGCCAGCTCACCACTGGGGGGAGACGAGCAGTACTTC. J is TRBJ2-7 and V is TRBV18; D might be TRBD2 (6 bases). The V gene lost 1 base and the J gene lost 5 bases, with 9 bases spanning the gap. Germline V lookup: CDR1 KGHSH, CDR2 LQKENI. CDR3 size: 13 residues.

V gene TRBV28 combines with J gene TRBJ1-5; D possibly corresponds to TRBD1 (5 bases). The germline gives CDR1 MDHEN, CDR2 SYDVKM. This CDR3 spans 15 amino acids. The germline V and J ends were trimmed by 6 bases and 0 bases, with 12 bases remaining between them. The CDR3 reads CASSPGRGSNQPQHF. The CDR3 bases are TGTGCCAGCAGCCCCGGGAGGGGTAGCAATCAGCCCCAGCATTTT.

The chain has TRBV5-6 and TRBJ2-7, with TRBD1 identical over 10 bases. Germline trimming cut 1 base from V and 3 bases from J; bases unmatched to any gene: 1. The CDR3 covers 14 residues. Germline CDR1 SGHDT, CDR2 YYEEEE. CDR3 residues: CASSLRDRGYEQYF. In DNA form, the CDR3 reads TGTGCCAGCAGCTTGAGGGACAGGGGCTACGAGCAGTACTTC.

The rearrangement uses TRBV2 and TRBJ1-1; D remains unclear. The CDR3 is 16 residues long. Trimming cost V 5 bases and J 0 bases, with 16 bases left between them. CDR1 and CDR2 (germline): SNHLY, FYNNEI. The CDR3 coding sequence is TGTGCCAGCAGTCGGTCGTTAGGGAGAATGAACACTGAAGCTTTCTTT. It translates to CASSRSLGRMNTEAFF.

The V gene is TRBV28, the J gene TRBJ2-2; possible D gene TRBD1, 6 bases. Germline values: CDR1 MDHEN, CDR2 SYDVKM. The CDR3 has 14 residues. The V gene lost 5 bases and the J gene lost 3 bases, with 10 bases spanning the gap. For the CDR3, the DNA is TGTGCCAGCAGTCCACAGGGTTACACCGGGGAGCTGTTTTTT. As protein: CASSPQGYTGELFF.

For this clone: A read error may produce the germline difference seen at one junction end. CDR3 amino acids: CASSAGLAAGELFF. For the CDR3, the DNA is TGTGCTAGCAGCGCGGGACTAGCGGCCGGGGAGCTGTTTTTT. The V gene is TRBV7-7, the J gene TRBJ2-2; 11 bases agree with TRBD2. Germline loops: CDR1 SSHAT, CDR2 FNYEAQ (reference sequence). CDR3 length equals 14 residues.

The rearrangement uses TRBV4-1 and TRBJ2-3, with 9 bases fitting TRBD1. After removal of 5 bases from V and 4 bases from J, the junction contained 10 bases not matched to a gene. Germline-derived CDR1 and CDR2 are MGHRA and YSYEKL. The CDR3 extends over 16 amino acids. The CDR3 loop is CASSKDRGKGADTQYF. The CDR3 region has the DNA TGCGCCAGCAGCAAGGACAGGGGTAAAGGCGCAGATACGCAGTATTTT.

V and J are TRBV11-2 and TRBJ2-5; possibly TRBD1 for D (5 bases). The V gene lost 5 bases and the J gene lost 13 bases, with 17 bases spanning the gap. Germline loops: CDR1 SGHAT, CDR2 FQNNGV. The CDR3 totals 12 residues. CDR3 in amino acids: CASSLFTQGLYF. In nucleotides, the CDR3 is TGTGCCAGCAGCCTGTTTACGCAGGGCCTGTACTTC.

The genes are TRBV9 and TRBJ2-3; 10 nucleotides align to TRBD2. Germline V gene sequence: CDR1 SGDLS, CDR2 YYNGEE. V shed 3 bases, J shed 2 bases, and the junction held 12 bases outside the gene matches. CDR3 length: 18 amino acids. CDR3 residues: CASSARLAGPEHTDTQYF. CDR3 nucleotides: TGTGCCAGCAGCGCACGACTAGCGGGTCCCGAACACACAGATACGCAGTATTTT.

This clone was recorded a few times. At the DNA level, this CDR3 is encoded by other sequences in the same sample as well. The CDR3 DNA reads TGTGCCAGCAGTGATTCAGGGCTTAATGAAAAACTGTTTTTT. Its protein product is CASSDSGLNEKLFF. The chain joins TRBV6-1 to TRBJ1-4, with D maybe TRBD1 (5 bases). V gave up 3 bases and J gave up 4 bases, with 9 bases separating them. The V gene's germline CDR1 is MNHNS and CDR2 SASEGT. The CDR3 spans 14 residues.

There are a few counts of this clone. The V call is TRBV9, the J call TRBJ1-1, with D unclear. V lost 3 bases and J lost 1, with 10 bases in between. The CDR3 has 14 amino acids. The germline CDR1 and CDR2 sequences are SGDLS and YYNGEE. The chain's CDR3 is CASSADKTNTEAFF. The CDR3, as DNA: TGTGCCAGCAGCGCCGACAAAACGAACACTGAAGCTTTCTTT.

The chain uses TRBV5-1 and TRBJ2-5; D is possibly TRBD1 (6 bases). The CDR3 has 17 residues. The germline CDR1 and CDR2 sequences are SGHRS and YFSETQ. Trimming cost V 0 bases and J 5 bases, with 20 bases left between them. The CDR3 nucleotides read TGCGCCAGCAGCTTGGCGCGGCGCCAGGGGAAGGGGGAGACCCAGTACTTC. Encoded protein: CASSLARRQGKGETQYF.

The genes are TRBV27 and TRBJ1-4, with 8 positions matching TRBD1. Per germline, CDR1 MNHEY and CDR2 SMNVEV (reference sequence). V shed 5 bases and J 3 bases; nucleotides not matched to a gene: 2. The CDR3 totals 14 residues. CDR3 coding DNA: TGTGCCAGCAGTCTACAGGGGGCTAATGAAAAACTGTTTTTT. Amino acids: CASSLQGANEKLFF.

The chain employs TRBV4-3 and TRBJ2-3, with D tentatively TRBD1 (6 bases). The CDR3 has 16 amino acids. Germline V CDR1 and CDR2: LGHNA, YSLEER. Deletions cut 0 bases from V and 3 bases from J, with 13 bases between. As DNA, the CDR3 is TGCGCCAGCAGCCAAGACCTGACAGGAATAACAGATACGCAGTATTTT. Encoded protein: CASSQDLTGITDTQYF.

The chain carries TRBV27 and TRBJ2-3; a weak D match, TRBD2 (5 bases). Germline CDR1 is MNHEY and CDR2 is SMNVEV (reference sequence). V lost 4 bases, J lost 0 bases, and 17 bases lay in between. CDR3 size: 17 residues. As DNA, the CDR3 is TGTGCCAGCAGTTCCCCATCTCTAGCCGCTAGCACAGATACGCAGTATTTT. It is translated as CASSSPSLAASTDTQYF.

This clone has just one count. The V gene is TRBV5-4, the J gene TRBJ2-7; perhaps TRBD1 as D (6 bases). This CDR3 contains 13 residues. The ends were cut back, 3 bases at V and 4 bases at J, with 11 bases in the middle. Germline assignment: CDR1 SGHNT and CDR2 YYREEE (reference sequence). The CDR3 spells CASSSGQRYEQYF. In DNA, the CDR3 is TGTGCCAGCAGCTCGGGACAAAGATACGAGCAGTACTTC.

The chain links TRBV7-8 to TRBJ1-3, with 8 bases lining up with TRBD1. V was pared by 5 bases and J by 4 bases, with 7 bases of the junction left unmatched. CDR1 is SGHVS, CDR2 FQNEAQ, per germline. The CDR3 runs to 15 residues. CDR3 nucleotides: TGTGCCAGCAGCCTAACAGGGGGTGTCGGAAACACCATATATTTT. It translates to CASSLTGGVGNTIYF. The variable domain in full, with the rest retrieved from reference TRBV7-8 and TRBJ1-3, is GAGVSQSPRYKVAKRGQDVALRCDPISGHVSLFWYQQALGQGPEFLTYFQNEAQLDKSGLPSDRFFAERPEGSVSTLKIQRTQQEDSAVYLCASSLTGGVGNTIYFGEGSWLTVV.

The chain recombines TRBV19 with TRBJ1-5; TRBD1 matches 7 bases. V trimming: 7 bases; J trimming: 3 bases; junction bases outside the gene matches: 6. The germline CDR1 and CDR2 sequences are LNHDA and SQIVND (reference sequence). The CDR3 totals 14 residues. This CDR3 reads CASNRGPLNQPQHF. The CDR3 nucleotides are TGTGCCAGTAATAGGGGGCCTCTCAATCAGCCCCAGCATTTT.

This chain links TRBV5-1 with TRBJ2-2; D is ambiguous. V dropped 0 bases and J dropped 0 bases, with 6 bases sitting between them. The CDR3 runs 15 residues. CDR1 and CDR2 from the germline V gene are SGHRS and YFSETQ. For the CDR3, the DNA is TGCGCCAGCAGCTTGGACTTGTCGAACACCGGGGAGCTGTTTTTT. Translation gives CASSLDLSNTGELFF.

This clone was detected only a few times. This sequence joins TRBV5-4 and TRBJ1-1; 7 bases are shared with TRBD1. Trimming removed 5 bases from V and 5 bases from J; junction bases left unmatched: 15. Germline V CDR1 and CDR2: SGHNT, YYREEE (reference sequence). This CDR3 comprises 16 residues. The CDR3: CASRSRDRNFKTEAFF. The CDR3 DNA reads TGTGCCAGCAGATCCCGGGACAGAAATTTCAAGACTGAAGCTTTCTTT.

V gene TRBV28 combines with J gene TRBJ2-7; D perhaps matches TRBD1 (5 bases). Germline-derived CDR1 and CDR2 are MDHEN and SYDVKM. This CDR3 contains 13 residues. V gave up 5 bases and J gave up 1 base, with 9 bases separating them. The CDR3 nucleotides are TGTGCCAGCAGTCCGCCAGGGTCCTACGAGCAGTACTTC. Protein: CASSPPGSYEQYF.

V gene TRBV10-3 combines with J gene TRBJ2-3; D is perhaps TRBD1 (5 bases). The V end lost 3 bases, the J end lost 0 bases, and 16 bases lay between the germline ends. This CDR3 spans 17 amino acids. CDR1 and CDR2 (germline): ENHRY, SYGVKD. CDR3 in DNA: TGTGCCATCAGTGAATCCAATAGGGGATCTAGCACAGATACGCAGTATTTT. This encodes CAISESNRGSSTDTQYF.

The chain joins TRBV6-6 to TRBJ2-4; TRBD2 is a possible D gene (6 bases). This CDR3 contains 16 residues. Trimming shortened V by 0 bases and J by 1 base, and 10 bases separated the two germline ends. Germline lookup yields CDR1 MNHNY and CDR2 SVGAGI (reference sequence). For the CDR3, the DNA is TGTGCCAGCAGTTACTCGAGGAGGGAGGCCAAAAACATTCAGTACTTC. The encoded protein is CASSYSRREAKNIQYF.

V and J are TRBV6-1 and TRBJ1-6; D may be TRBD1 (6 bases). Germline V gene lookup returns CDR1 MNHNS and CDR2 SASEGT. Trimming removed 2 bases at V and 6 bases at J, with 14 bases between. The CDR3 contains 16 residues. Written as DNA, the CDR3 is TGTGCCAGCAGTGAAAGTGAAGACAGGTTTAATTCACCCCTCCACTTT. This codes for CASSESEDRFNSPLHF.

The CDR3, as DNA: TGTGCCAGCAGTTACGGGACAGAATCCTACGAGCAGTACTTC. Amino acid sequence: CASSYGTESYEQYF. This chain joins TRBV6-6 and TRBJ2-7; 7 bases align to TRBD1. The V gene end was trimmed by 2 bases and the J gene end by 1 base; junction bases not matched to a gene: 2. This CDR3 region has 14 residues. CDR1 is MNHNY, CDR2 SVGAGI, per germline (reference sequence).